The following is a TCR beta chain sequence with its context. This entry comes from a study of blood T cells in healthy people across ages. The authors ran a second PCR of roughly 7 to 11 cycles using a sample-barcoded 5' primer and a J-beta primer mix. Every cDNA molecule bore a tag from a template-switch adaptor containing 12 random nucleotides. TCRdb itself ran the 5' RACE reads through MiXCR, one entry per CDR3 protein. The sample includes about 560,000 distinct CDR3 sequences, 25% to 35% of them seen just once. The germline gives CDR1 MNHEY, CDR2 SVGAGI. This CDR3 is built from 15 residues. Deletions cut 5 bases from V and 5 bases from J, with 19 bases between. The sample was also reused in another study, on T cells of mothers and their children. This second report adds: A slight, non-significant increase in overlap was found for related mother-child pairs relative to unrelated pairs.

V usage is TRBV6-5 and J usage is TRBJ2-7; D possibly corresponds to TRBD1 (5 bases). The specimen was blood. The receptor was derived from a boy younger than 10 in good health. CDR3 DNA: TGTGCCAGCAGTCTCAGGGAATTCGGGCTCGACGAGCAGTACTTC. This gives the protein CASSLREFGLDEQYF.